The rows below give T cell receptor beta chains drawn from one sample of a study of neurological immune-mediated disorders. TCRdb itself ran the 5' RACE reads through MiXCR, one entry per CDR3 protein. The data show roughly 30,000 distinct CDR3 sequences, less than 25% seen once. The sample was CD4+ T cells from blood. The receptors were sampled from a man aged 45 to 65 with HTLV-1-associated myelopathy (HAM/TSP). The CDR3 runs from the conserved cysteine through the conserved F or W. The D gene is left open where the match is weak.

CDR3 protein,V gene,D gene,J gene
CASSLEWALGEKLFF,TRBV12-3/TRBV12-4,.,TRBJ1-4
CASSPGQGVKDTEAFF,TRBV7-9,TRBD1,TRBJ1-1
CSARISGGGYNEQFF,TRBV20-1,TRBD2,TRBJ2-1
CSATQVPSGNTIYF,TRBV20-1,.,TRBJ1-3
CGAREDSFINQPQHF,TRBV20-1,.,TRBJ1-5
CASSLDRGANTEAFF,TRBV5-1,.,TRBJ1-1
CASSESAAGGTEAFF,TRBV10-1,.,TRBJ1-1
CASTLDYQLYNEQFF,TRBV12-3/TRBV12-4,.,TRBJ2-1
CASSAGRGAGGYTF,TRBV6-1,.,TRBJ1-2
CASSFRGAQETQYF,TRBV5-1,.,TRBJ2-5
CSASGDLAGSEQFF,TRBV20-1,TRBD2,TRBJ2-1
CASSIGGTAPTQYF,TRBV19,.,TRBJ2-3
CSAPIQGRPEAFF,TRBV20-1,.,TRBJ1-1
CSAGLRKGNEQFF,TRBV20-1,.,TRBJ2-1
CASSTTTGGSGELFF,TRBV11-2,TRBD1,TRBJ2-2
CASSLEEVSYGYTF,TRBV7-9,.,TRBJ1-2
CASSYQVPGRTEAFF,TRBV6-5,.,TRBJ1-1
CAISVSSGTYEQYF,TRBV10-3,TRBD2,TRBJ2-7
CASSSGLGTGELFF,TRBV11-3,.,TRBJ2-2
CASSSPAGGANNEQFF,TRBV7-9,TRBD2,TRBJ2-1
CSASLGTRGINQPQHF,TRBV20-1,.,TRBJ1-5
CASSLEGGLNSPLHF,TRBV5-1,.,TRBJ1-6
CASSFRDRGDHEQYF,TRBV27,TRBD1,TRBJ2-7
CASSYKGLAGGNNEQFF,TRBV6-5,TRBD2,TRBJ2-1
CASSLAQSPEQYF,TRBV5-1,.,TRBJ2-7
CASSLAQTNTEAFF,TRBV5-1,.,TRBJ1-1
CASSPRQGRGYTDTQYF,TRBV7-2,TRBD1,TRBJ2-3
CASSLLPRQPQHF,TRBV4-1,.,TRBJ1-5
CSASQGFSNTIYF,TRBV20-1,.,TRBJ1-3
CASRLYRRRYTGELFF,TRBV6-5,.,TRBJ2-2
CASLPTRDRVHNEQFF,TRBV5-5,TRBD1,TRBJ2-1
CASRASDAGGTGIEKLFF,TRBV4-1,TRBD1,TRBJ1-4
CSATGTGNTIYF,TRBV29-1,.,TRBJ1-3
CASSLGAGLSTEAFF,TRBV5-5,.,TRBJ1-1
CASSRGRLTEAFF,TRBV12-3/TRBV12-4,.,TRBJ1-1
CASSQRSGAEAFF,TRBV6-1,.,TRBJ1-1
CASSYTSAYYEQYF,TRBV6-5,TRBD2,TRBJ2-7
CSARTFGGGYNEQFF,TRBV20-1,TRBD2,TRBJ2-1
CASSLAGLGVQPQHF,TRBV5-1,.,TRBJ1-5
CASSWTGGNQPQHF,TRBV3-1,TRBD1,TRBJ1-5
CASSLATGTGNTIYF,TRBV7-9,.,TRBJ1-3
CASSSSSREQFF,TRBV6-5,.,TRBJ2-1
CASSGNRNTEAFF,TRBV2,.,TRBJ1-1
CASSLGGTSGSHGYTF,TRBV5-1,.,TRBJ1-2
CSARGWIGADTQYF,TRBV20-1,.,TRBJ2-3
CASSLPRGIGTDTQYF,TRBV7-2,.,TRBJ2-3